This T cell receptor beta chain was profiled in a study of shared clonotypes between healthy human individuals. TCRdb keeps only in-frame clones here, not all; method: immunoSEQ multiplex PCR. The data contain 2 million to 2.5 million clones, about 94% of them singletons. Naive CD8 isolation took CD45RO-negative cells positively selected for CCR7 and excluded terminally differentiated effector memory CD45RA+ cells. General study points: Generation probabilities were higher for clonotypes shared across all four sorted-subset donors than for unshared ones.

Trimming removed 5 bases from V and 0 bases from J, with 7 bases in between. This CDR3 has 13 residues. Per the germline V gene, CDR1 is MGHRA and CDR2 is YSYEKL. On this clone: Its antigen is unknown. The same CDR3 arises from other DNA sequences in this sample as well.

The gene calls are TRBV4-1 and TRBJ1-1; D is undetermined. The source material was naive CD8+ T cells sorted from blood. This sequence was found in a young man in good health. For the CDR3, the DNA is TGCGCCAGCAGCGAGGAGATGAACACTGAAGCTTTCTTT. It is translated as CASSEEMNTEAFF.